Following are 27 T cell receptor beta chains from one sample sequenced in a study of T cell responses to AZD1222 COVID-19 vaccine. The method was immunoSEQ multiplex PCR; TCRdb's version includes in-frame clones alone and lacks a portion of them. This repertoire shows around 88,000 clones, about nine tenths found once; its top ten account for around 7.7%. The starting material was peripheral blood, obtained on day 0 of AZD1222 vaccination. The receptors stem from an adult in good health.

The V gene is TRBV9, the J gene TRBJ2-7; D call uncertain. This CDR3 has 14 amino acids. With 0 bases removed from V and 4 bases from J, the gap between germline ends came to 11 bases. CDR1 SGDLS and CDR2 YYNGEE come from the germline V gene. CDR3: CASSVGGGPYEQYF. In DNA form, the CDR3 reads TGTGCCAGCAGCGTAGGAGGCGGCCCGTACGAGCAGTACTTC. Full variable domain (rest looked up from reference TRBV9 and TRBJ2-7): DSGVTQTPKHLITATGQRVTLRCSPRSGDLSVYWYQQSLDQGLQFLIQYYNGEERAKGNILERFSAQQFPDLHSELNLSSLELGDSALYFCASSVGGGPYEQYFGPGTRLTVT.

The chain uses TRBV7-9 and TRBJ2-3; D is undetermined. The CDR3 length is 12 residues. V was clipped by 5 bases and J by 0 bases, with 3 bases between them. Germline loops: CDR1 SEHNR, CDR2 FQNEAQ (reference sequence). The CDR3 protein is CASSPSTDTQYF. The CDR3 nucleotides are TGTGCCAGCAGCCCGAGCACAGATACGCAGTATTTT. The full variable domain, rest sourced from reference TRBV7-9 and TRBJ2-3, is DTGVSQNPRHKITKRGQNVTFRCDPISEHNRLYWYRQTLGQGPEFLTYFQNEAQLEKSRLLSDRFSAERPKGSFSTLEIQRTEQGDSAMYLCASSPSTDTQYFGPGTRLTVL.

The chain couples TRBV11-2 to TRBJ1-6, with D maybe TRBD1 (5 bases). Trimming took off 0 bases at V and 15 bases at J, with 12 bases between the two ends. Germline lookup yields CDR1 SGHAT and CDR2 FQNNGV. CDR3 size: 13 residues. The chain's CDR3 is CASSLDRMGVLHF. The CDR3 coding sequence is TGTGCCAGCAGCTTAGATCGAATGGGGGTCCTCCACTTT.

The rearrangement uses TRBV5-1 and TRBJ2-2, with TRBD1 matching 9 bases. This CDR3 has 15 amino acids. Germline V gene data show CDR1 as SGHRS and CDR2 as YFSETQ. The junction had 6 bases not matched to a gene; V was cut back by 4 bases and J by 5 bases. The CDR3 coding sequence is TGCGCCAGCAGCCGATGGACAGGGGCAACCGGGGAGCTGTTTTTT. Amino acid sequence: CASSRWTGATGELFF.

CDR3 residues: CASSQSGRDEQFF. The CDR3 DNA reads TGTGCCAGCAGTCAGAGCGGGAGGGATGAGCAGTTCTTC. This chain uses TRBV28 with TRBJ2-1; 10 nucleotides line up with TRBD2. CDR1 MDHEN and CDR2 SYDVKM come from the germline V gene. With V trimmed by 5 bases and J by 8 bases, 3 bases remained unmatched. The CDR3 runs to 13 residues.

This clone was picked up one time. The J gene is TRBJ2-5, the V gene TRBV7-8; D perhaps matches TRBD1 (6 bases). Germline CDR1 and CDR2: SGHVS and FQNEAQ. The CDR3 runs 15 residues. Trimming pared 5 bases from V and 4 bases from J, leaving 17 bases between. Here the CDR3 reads CASSRRLQGGETQYF. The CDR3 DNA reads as TGTGCCAGCAGCCGACGCCTACAGGGTGGAGAGACCCAGTACTTC.

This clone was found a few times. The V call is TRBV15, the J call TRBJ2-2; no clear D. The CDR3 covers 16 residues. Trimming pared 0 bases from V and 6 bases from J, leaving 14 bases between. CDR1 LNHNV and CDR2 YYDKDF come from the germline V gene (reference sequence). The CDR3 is CATSRERNPTPGELFF. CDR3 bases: TGTGCCACCAGCAGAGAACGTAACCCCACCCCCGGGGAGCTGTTTTTT.

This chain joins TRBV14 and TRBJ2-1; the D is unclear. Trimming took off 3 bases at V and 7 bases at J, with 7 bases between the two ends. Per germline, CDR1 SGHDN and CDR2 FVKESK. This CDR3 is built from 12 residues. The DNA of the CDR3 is TGTGCCAGCAGCCAGGTTAGGAATGAGCAGTTCTTC. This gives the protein CASSQVRNEQFF.

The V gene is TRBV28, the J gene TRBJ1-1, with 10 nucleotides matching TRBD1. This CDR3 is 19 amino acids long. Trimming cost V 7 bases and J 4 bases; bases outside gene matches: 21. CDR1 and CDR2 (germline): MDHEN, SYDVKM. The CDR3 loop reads CASIPGTGDPLSSGTEAFF. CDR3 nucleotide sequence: TGTGCCAGCATCCCGGGGACAGGGGACCCCCTAAGCTCGGGCACTGAAGCTTTCTTT.

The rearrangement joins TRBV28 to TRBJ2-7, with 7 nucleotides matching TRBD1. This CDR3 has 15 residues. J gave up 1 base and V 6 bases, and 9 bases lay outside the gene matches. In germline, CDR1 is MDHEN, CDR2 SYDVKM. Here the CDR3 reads CASSQQGQLSYEQYF. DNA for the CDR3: TGTGCCAGCAGCCAACAGGGACAGTTATCCTACGAGCAGTACTTC. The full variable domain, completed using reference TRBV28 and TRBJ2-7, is DVKVTQSSRYLVKRTGEKVFLECVQDMDHENMFWYRQDPGLGLRLIYFSYDVKMKEKGDIPEGYSVSREKKERFSLILESASTNQTSMYLCASSQQGQLSYEQYFGPGTRLTVT.

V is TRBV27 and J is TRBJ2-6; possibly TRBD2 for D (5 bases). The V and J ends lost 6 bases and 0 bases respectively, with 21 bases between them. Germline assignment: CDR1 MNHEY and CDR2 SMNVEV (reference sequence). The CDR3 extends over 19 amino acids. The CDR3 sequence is CASSRAVVDSLSGANVLTF. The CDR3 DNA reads TGTGCCAGCAGCCGGGCCGTGGTGGACTCTCTCTCTGGGGCCAACGTCCTGACTTTC.

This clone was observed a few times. The CDR3 DNA reads as TGTGCCACCAGTGACCCAGGGACTAGCGGAAACAATGAGCAGTTCTTC. It encodes CATSDPGTSGNNEQFF. This chain links TRBV24-1 with TRBJ2-1; 11 positions match TRBD2. CDR1 and CDR2 (germline): KGHDR, SFDVKD. J gave up 5 bases and V 4 bases, and 6 bases lay outside the gene matches. The CDR3 is 16 amino acids.

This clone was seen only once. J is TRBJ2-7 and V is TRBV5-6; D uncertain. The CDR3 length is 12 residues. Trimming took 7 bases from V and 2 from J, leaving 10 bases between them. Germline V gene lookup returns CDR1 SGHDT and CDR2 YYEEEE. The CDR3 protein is CASGVGTYEQYF. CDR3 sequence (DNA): TGTGCCAGCGGCGTAGGGACCTACGAGCAGTACTTC.

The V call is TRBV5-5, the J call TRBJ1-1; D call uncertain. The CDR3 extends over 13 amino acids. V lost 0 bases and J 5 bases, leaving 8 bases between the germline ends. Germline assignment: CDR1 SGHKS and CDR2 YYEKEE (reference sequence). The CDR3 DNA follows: TGTGCCAGCAGCTTGGCCGGGCAGACTGAAGCTTTCTTT. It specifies CASSLAGQTEAFF.

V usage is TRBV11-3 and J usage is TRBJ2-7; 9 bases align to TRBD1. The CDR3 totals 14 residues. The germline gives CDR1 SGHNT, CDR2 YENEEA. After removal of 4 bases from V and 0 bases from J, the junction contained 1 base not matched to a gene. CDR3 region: CASSSGQGSYEQYF. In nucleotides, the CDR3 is TGTGCCAGCAGCTCGGGACAGGGCTCCTACGAGCAGTACTTC. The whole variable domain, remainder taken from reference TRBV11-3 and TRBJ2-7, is EAGVVQSPRYKIIEKKQPVAFWCNPISGHNTLYWYLQNLGQGPELLIRYENEEAVDDSQLPKDRFSAERLKGVDSTLKIQPAELGDSAVYLCASSSGQGSYEQYFGPGTRLTVT.

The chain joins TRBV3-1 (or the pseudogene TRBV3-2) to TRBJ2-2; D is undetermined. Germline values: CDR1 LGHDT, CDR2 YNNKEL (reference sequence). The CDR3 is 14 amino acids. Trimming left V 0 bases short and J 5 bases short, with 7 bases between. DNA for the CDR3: TGTGCCAGCAGCCAAGACATGGGTACCGGGGAGCTGTTTTTT. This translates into CASSQDMGTGELFF.

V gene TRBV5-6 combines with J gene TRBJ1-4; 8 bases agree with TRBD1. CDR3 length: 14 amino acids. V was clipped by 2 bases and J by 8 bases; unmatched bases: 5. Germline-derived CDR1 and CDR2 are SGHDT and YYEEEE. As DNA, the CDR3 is TGTGCCAGCAGCTTTGACAGGGGAGAGGAAAAACTGTTTTTT. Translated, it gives CASSFDRGEEKLFF.

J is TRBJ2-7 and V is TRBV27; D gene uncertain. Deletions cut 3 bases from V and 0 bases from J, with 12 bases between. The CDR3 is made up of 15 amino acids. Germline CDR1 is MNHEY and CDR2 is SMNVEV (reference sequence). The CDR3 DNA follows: TGTGCCAGCAGTTTTTTTAAGGACGGCTCCTACGAGCAGTACTTC. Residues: CASSFFKDGSYEQYF.

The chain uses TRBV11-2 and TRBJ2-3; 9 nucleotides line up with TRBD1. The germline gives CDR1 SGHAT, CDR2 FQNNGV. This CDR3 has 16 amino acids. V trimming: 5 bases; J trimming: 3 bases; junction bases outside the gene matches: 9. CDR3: CASSQMTGGVTDTQYF. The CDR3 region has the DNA TGTGCCAGCAGCCAGATGACAGGGGGAGTTACAGATACGCAGTATTTT. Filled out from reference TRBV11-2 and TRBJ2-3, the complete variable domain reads EAGVAQSPRYKIIEKRQSVAFWCNPISGHATLYWYQQILGQGPKLLIQFQNNGVVDDSQLPKDRFSAERLKGVDSTLKIQPAKLEDSAVYLCASSQMTGGVTDTQYFGPGTRLTVL.

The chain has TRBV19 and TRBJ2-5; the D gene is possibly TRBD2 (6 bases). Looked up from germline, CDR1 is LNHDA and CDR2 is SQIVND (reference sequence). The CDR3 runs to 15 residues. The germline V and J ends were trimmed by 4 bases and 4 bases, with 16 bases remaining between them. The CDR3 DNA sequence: TGTGCCAGTAGTACGGGACGCCTGGGAGGAGAGACCCAGTACTTC. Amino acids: CASSTGRLGGETQYF.

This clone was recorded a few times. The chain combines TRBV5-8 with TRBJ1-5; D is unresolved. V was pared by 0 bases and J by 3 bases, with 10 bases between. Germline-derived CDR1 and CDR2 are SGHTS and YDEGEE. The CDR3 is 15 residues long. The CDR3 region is CASSLGQQLNQPQHF. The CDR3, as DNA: TGTGCCAGCAGCTTGGGACAACAACTCAATCAGCCCCAGCATTTT.

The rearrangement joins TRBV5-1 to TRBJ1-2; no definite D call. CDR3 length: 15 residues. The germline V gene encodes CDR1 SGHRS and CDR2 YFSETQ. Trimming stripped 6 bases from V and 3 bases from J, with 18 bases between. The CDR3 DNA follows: TGCGCCAGCACCCTAGAGGTGGCTGGGGACTATGGCTACACCTTC. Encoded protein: CASTLEVAGDYGYTF.

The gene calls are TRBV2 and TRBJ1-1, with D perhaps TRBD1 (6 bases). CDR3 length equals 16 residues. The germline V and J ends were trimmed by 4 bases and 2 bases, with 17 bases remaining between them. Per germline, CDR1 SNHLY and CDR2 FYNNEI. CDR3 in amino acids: CASSGGTGHPNTEAFF. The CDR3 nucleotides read TGTGCCAGCAGTGGTGGTACGGGACACCCAAACACTGAAGCTTTCTTT. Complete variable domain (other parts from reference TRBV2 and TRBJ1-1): EPEVTQTPSHQVTQMGQEVILRCVPISNHLYFYWYRQILGQKVEFLVSFYNNEISEKSEIFDDQFSVERPDGSNFTLKIRSTKLEDSAMYFCASSGGTGHPNTEAFFGQGTRLTVV.

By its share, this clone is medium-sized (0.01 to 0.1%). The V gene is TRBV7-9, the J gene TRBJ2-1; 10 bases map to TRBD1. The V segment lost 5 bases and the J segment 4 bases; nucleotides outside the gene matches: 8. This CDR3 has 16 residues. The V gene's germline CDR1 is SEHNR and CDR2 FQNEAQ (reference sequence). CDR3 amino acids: CASSATWGQGYNEQFF. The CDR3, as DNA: TGTGCCAGCAGCGCTACGTGGGGACAGGGGTACAATGAGCAGTTCTTC. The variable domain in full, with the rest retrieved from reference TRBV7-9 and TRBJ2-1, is DTGVSQNPRHKITKRGQNVTFRCDPISEHNRLYWYRQTLGQGPEFLTYFQNEAQLEKSRLLSDRFSAERPKGSFSTLEIQRTEQGDSAMYLCASSATWGQGYNEQFFGPGTRLTVL.

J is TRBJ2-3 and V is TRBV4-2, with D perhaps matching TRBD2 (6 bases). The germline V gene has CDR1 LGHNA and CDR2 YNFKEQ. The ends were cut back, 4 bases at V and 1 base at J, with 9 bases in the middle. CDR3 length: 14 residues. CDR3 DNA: TGTGCCAGCAGCCGGGAGGCAGGCACAGATACGCAGTATTTT. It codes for CASSREAGTDTQYF.

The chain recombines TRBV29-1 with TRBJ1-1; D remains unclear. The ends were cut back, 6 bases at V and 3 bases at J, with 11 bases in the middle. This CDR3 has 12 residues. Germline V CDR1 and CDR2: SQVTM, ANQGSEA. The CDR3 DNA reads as TGCAGCGTGGGGAAAGGTGACACTGAAGCTTTCTTT. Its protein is CSVGKGDTEAFF.

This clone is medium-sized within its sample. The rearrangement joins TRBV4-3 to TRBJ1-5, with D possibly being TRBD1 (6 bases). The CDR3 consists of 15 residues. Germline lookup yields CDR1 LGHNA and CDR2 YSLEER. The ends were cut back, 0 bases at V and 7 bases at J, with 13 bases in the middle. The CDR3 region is CASSQDRGAGQPQHF. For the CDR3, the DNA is TGCGCCAGCAGCCAAGATCGGGGGGCTGGACAGCCCCAGCATTTT.